This section outlines one T cell receptor (beta chain) sequence together with its context. This specimen belongs to a study of T cells in Graves' hyperthyroidism and ophthalmopathy. Study-wide background: Peripheral blood was collected at initial diagnosis, before any treatment.

Amplification targeted TCR beta CDR3 regions from RNA transcripts. A first-round RT-PCR of the TCR CDR3 used the HTBI primer set. Using its own MiXCR run on the multiplex PCR reads, TCRdb lists one record per CDR3 protein. There are roughly 700,000 distinct CDR3 sequences in the sample; 15% to 20% occur only once, and roughly a sixth lies in the top ten. CDR1 and CDR2 (germline): PRHDT, FYEKMQ (reference sequence). The J segment lost 1 base and the V segment lost 0 bases, leaving 5 bases of the junction unmatched. This CDR3 spans 16 amino acids. The receptor's source is a man aged 45 to 65 with Graves' hyperthyroidism. The J gene is TRBJ2-7, the V gene TRBV13; 8 positions match TRBD1. What was sequenced was blood. CDR3 residues: CASSLGYRGKSYEQYF. The CDR3 nucleotides read TGTGCCAGCAGCTTAGGGTACAGGGGGAAATCCTACGAGCAGTACTTC. Complete variable domain (other parts from reference TRBV13 and TRBJ2-7): AAGVIQSPRHLIKEKRETATLKCYPIPRHDTVYWYQQGPGQDPQFLISFYEKMQSDKGSIPDRFSAQQFSDYHSELNMSSLELGDSALYFCASSLGYRGKSYEQYFGPGTRLTVT.